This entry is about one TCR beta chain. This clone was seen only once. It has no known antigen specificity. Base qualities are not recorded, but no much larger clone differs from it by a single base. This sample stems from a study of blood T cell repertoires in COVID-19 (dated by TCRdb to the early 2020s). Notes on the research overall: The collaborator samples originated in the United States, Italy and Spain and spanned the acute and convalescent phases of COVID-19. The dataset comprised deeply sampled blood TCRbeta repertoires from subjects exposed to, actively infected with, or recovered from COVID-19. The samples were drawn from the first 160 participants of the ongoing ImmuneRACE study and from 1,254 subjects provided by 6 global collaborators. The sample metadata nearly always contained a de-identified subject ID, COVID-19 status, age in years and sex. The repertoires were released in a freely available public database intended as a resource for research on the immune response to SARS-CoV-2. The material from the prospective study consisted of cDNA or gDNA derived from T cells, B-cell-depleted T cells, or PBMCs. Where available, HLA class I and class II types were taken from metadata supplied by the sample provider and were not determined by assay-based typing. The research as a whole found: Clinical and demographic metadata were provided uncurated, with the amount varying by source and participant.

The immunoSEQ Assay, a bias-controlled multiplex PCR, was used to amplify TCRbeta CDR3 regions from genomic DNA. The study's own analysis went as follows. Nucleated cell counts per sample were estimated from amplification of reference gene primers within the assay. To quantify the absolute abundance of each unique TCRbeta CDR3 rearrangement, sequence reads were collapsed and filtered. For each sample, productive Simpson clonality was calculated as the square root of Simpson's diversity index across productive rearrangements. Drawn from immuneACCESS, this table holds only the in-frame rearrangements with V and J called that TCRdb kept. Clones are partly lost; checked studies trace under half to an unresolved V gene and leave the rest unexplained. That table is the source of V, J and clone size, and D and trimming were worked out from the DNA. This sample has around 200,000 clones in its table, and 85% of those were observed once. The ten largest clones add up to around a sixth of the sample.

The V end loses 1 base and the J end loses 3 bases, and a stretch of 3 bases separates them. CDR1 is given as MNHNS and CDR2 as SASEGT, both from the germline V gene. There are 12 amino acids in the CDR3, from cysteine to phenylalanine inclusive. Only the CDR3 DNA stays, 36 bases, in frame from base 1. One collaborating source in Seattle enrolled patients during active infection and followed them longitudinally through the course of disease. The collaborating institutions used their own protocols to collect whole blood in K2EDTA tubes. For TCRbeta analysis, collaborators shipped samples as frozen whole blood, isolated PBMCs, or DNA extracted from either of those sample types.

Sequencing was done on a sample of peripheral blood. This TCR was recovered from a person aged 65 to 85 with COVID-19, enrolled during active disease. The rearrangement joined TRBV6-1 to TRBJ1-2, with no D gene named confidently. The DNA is TGTGCCAGCAGTGAAGTAGACTATGGCTACACCTTC. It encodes CASSEVDYGYTF.